This T cell receptor (beta chain) is drawn from a study of OX40 agonist ivuxolimab in advanced cancers. Study-wide context: Ivuxolimab, which targeted the costimulatory receptor OX40 (CD134), was an agonistic, fully human IgG2 monoclonal antibody. Intravenous ivuxolimab was administered to patients every 2 weeks at six dose levels: 0.01, 0.1, 0.3, 1.5, 3 and 10 mg/kg. Of the roughly 53 patients in dose escalation, 19 had hepatocellular carcinoma, about 15 had melanoma, 9 had renal cell carcinoma and 9 had head and neck cancer. The dose-escalation cohort was around 83% male with a mean age of approximately 60 years, ranging from 23 to 79. Prior anti-PD-1, anti-PD-L1 or anti-CTLA-4 therapy was permitted, and 35% to 40% of dose-escalation patients had received checkpoint inhibitors. Three dose-escalation patients achieved partial responses, one with hepatocellular carcinoma and two with cutaneous melanoma. Peripheral TCRbeta sequencing was intended to test whether TCR sequence diversity was altered and clonal T-cell expansion was caused by ivuxolimab. The monotherapy dose-escalation portion (N ≈ 52 patients) of the phase I ivuxolimab trial is reported in the paper.

Sequences LNHDA (CDR1) and SQIVND (CDR2) are obtained from the germline V gene (reference sequence). V was cut back by 5 bases and J by 4 bases, leaving a gap of 17 bases between them. The CDR3 holds 15 amino acids from the cysteine to the phenylalanine. CDR3 DNA only is kept here, 45 bases in frame from base 1. The research as a whole found: Low levels of normalized T-cell clonal expansion were also seen in some nonresponding patients. The antigen specificity of the peripheral T cells that underwent clonal expansion was not determined. In the 0.1-3.0 mg/kg groups, partial responders were among the patients with the lowest normalized peripheral clonal expansion, particularly in CD8+ T cells. At doses of 0.1 to 3.0 mg/kg, clonal expansion of both CD4+ and CD8+ blood T cells was observed from baseline to week 6. After ivuxolimab, CD8+ T cells had more expanded clones than CD4+ T cells on average.

A word on this clone: The clone's antigen remains unknown. Base qualities are not provided; no much larger clone lies one nucleotide away.

The trial excluded patients who had a history of autoimmune disease or who were on systemic immunosuppression. In every dose cohort, peripheral blood was drawn for TCR sequencing at baseline, cycle 4 day 1, and cycle 7 day 1. Samples came from an open-label, multicenter, first-in-human phase I dose-escalation trial of ivuxolimab. Adults with locally advanced or metastatic melanoma, renal cell, hepatocellular, or head and neck squamous cell carcinoma were enrolled in the trial. Before TCR sequencing, CD4+ T cells and CD8+ T cells were sorted from peripheral blood as separate populations. Genomic DNA was isolated from the sorted cells so that the TCRbeta CDR3 region could be sequenced. The immunoSEQ Assay was used for sequencing of TCRbeta CDR3 regions. The table was pulled from immuneACCESS by TCRdb, which kept in-frame rearrangements only. Such tables lose some clones; where checked, under half of the loss comes from unresolved V genes, and the rest has no known cause. For this sample there are 65,000 to 85,000 clones; 85% to 95% appear just once. The ten largest clones take up more than 13% of the sample.

This TCR was recovered from an adult with an advanced solid tumor such as melanoma, head and neck, liver or kidney cancer. Sequencing was performed on CD4+ or CD8+ T cells sorted from blood, taken in a trial of the OX40 agonist ivuxolimab. This chain joins TRBV19 to TRBJ1-2; the D gene assignment is ambiguous. The CDR3 loop reads CASSLRTGPIYGYTF. The bases read TGTGCCAGTAGTCTCCGCACGGGCCCTATCTATGGCTACACCTTC.